Listed here are 12 T cell receptor beta chains from one sample, sequenced in a study of blood T cell repertoires in COVID-19. Measured with immunoSEQ multiplex PCR; TCRdb has only the in-frame clones, and not every one. The sample carries some 270,000 clones, about four fifths recorded once. The specimen was peripheral blood. Every receptor here comes from a woman aged 40 to 55 who had recovered from COVID-19.

The chain has TRBV15 and TRBJ2-7; TRBD1 might be the D (6 bases). CDR1 and CDR2 (germline): LNHNV, YYDKDF (reference sequence). This CDR3 is 13 amino acids long. V lost 1 base to trimming and J lost 7 bases, with 11 bases between them. CDR3 DNA sequence: TGTGCCACCAGCAGAGGAAATGACAGGGAGCAGTACTTC. This encodes CATSRGNDREQYF.

Comments on this clone: Other DNA sequences in the sample encode the same CDR3. CDR3 sequence: CASSRQGITEAFF. CDR3 coding DNA: TGTGCCAGCAGCCGACAGGGGATCACTGAAGCTTTCTTT. The rearrangement links TRBV3-1 (or the pseudogene TRBV3-2) to TRBJ1-1, with TRBD1 matching over 8 bases. Germline CDR1 and CDR2: LGHDT and YNNKEL (reference sequence). This CDR3 spans 13 amino acids. V lost 4 bases and J lost 4; bases outside the gene matches: 2.

The chain has TRBV5-5 and TRBJ2-1; a possible D gene is TRBD1 (5 bases). Trimming cost V 2 bases and J 10 bases, with 13 bases left between them. Germline V gene lookup returns CDR1 SGHKS and CDR2 YYEKEE (reference sequence). The CDR3 is made up of 13 amino acids. This CDR3 is CASSFVGPNEQFF. The CDR3 DNA is TGTGCCAGCAGCTTCGTGGGGCCCAACGAGCAGTTCTTC.

The chain recombines TRBV9 with TRBJ1-1, with TRBD1 matching 7 bases. With 0 bases clipped from V and 6 bases from J, the junction kept 11 bases outside the gene matches. The germline gives CDR1 SGDLS, CDR2 YYNGEE. The CDR3 spans 16 residues. In nucleotides, the CDR3 is TGTGCCAGCAGCGTAGTCGTAGGGGGCGTATCCTCTGAAGCTTTCTTT. Translation gives CASSVVVGGVSSEAFF. The full variable domain, rest sourced from reference TRBV9 and TRBJ1-1, is DSGVTQTPKHLITATGQRVTLRCSPRSGDLSVYWYQQSLDQGLQFLIQYYNGEERAKGNILERFSAQQFPDLHSELNLSSLELGDSALYFCASSVVVGGVSSEAFFGQGTRLTVV.

The rearrangement links TRBV28 to TRBJ1-4; 8 nucleotides agree with TRBD1. V lost 5 bases, J lost 7 bases, and 15 bases stayed unmatched. Germline values: CDR1 MDHEN, CDR2 SYDVKM. CDR3 length equals 17 residues. CDR3 sequence (DNA): TGTGCCAGCAGTGCTCCCTCAGGGGGCTTGGTTGGTGAAAAACTGTTTTTT. It codes for CASSAPSGGLVGEKLFF.

The genes are TRBV7-3 and TRBJ2-3; 8 bases align to TRBD1. The length of the CDR3 is 14 residues. Losses at the gene ends were 4 bases for V and 0 bases for J; bases not matched to a gene: 0. CDR1 is SGHTA, CDR2 FQGTGA, per germline. The CDR3 nucleotides are TGTGCCAGCAGCTGGACAGGGAGCACAGATACGCAGTATTTT. Encoded protein: CASSWTGSTDTQYF.

The V gene is TRBV10-3, the J gene TRBJ2-5; TRBD1 aligns across 8 bases. Unmatched junction bases numbered 3, after V lost 2 bases and J lost 4 bases. There are 14 residues in the CDR3. Germline assignment: CDR1 ENHRY and CDR2 SYGVKD. The CDR3: CAISEPTGVETQYF. The CDR3 region has the DNA TGTGCCATCAGTGAGCCGACAGGGGTAGAGACCCAGTACTTC.

The chain is built from TRBV11-2 and TRBJ1-2; 7 nucleotides match TRBD1. J lost 7 bases, V lost 4 bases, and 6 bases had no gene match. The CDR3 contains 13 residues. Germline CDR1 SGHAT, CDR2 FQNNGV. The DNA of the CDR3 is TGTGCCAGCAGCTCAGACAGGGCCGCTGGCTACACCTTC. Protein: CASSSDRAAGYTF.

This chain connects TRBV20-1 to TRBJ2-7; D not certain. This CDR3 region has 10 residues. V lost 4 bases, J lost 5 bases, and 6 bases lay in between. From germline, CDR1 is DFQATT and CDR2 SNEGSKA (reference sequence). DNA for the CDR3: TGCAGTGCTACCTTTGACGAGCAGTACTTC. It encodes CSATFDEQYF.

The chain employs TRBV19 and TRBJ2-2; D gene uncertain. This CDR3 is built from 18 residues. V was cut by 5 bases and J by 2 bases, with 21 bases left in between. CDR1 and CDR2 (germline): LNHDA, SQIVND (reference sequence). The CDR3 loop reads CASSVPRTEPVNTGELFF. The CDR3 bases are TGTGCCAGTAGTGTACCTCGAACAGAACCCGTCAACACCGGGGAGCTGTTTTTT.

The V call is TRBV18, the J call TRBJ2-7; 7 nucleotides line up with TRBD2. CDR3 length: 13 residues. The germline V gene has CDR1 KGHSH and CDR2 LQKENI. After removal of 4 bases from V and 3 bases from J, the junction contained 3 bases not matched to a gene. Here the CDR3 DNA reads TGTGCCAGCTCACGGGGGGGTATCTACGAGCAGTACTTC. Protein: CASSRGGIYEQYF.

The chain is built from TRBV5-1 and TRBJ2-1; the match to TRBD1 covers 10 bases. Germline CDR1 reads SGHRS; CDR2 reads YFSETQ. CDR3 size: 15 residues. The V gene end was trimmed by 0 bases and the J gene end by 8 bases; junction bases not matched to a gene: 5. CDR3 sequence reads: CASSLVAGQGYEQFF. CDR3 in DNA: TGCGCCAGCAGCTTGGTAGCGGGACAGGGGTATGAGCAGTTCTTC.